These 14 T cell receptor beta chains came from one sample sequenced in a study of OX40 agonist ivuxolimab in advanced cancers. Clones were read by immunoSEQ multiplex PCR, and TCRdb kept only the in-frame ones, dropping some. Of tens of thousands of clones in the sample, around 89% are singletons; the top ten hold 0.94%. The sequenced sample was CD4+ or CD8+ T cells sorted from blood, obtained in a trial of the OX40 agonist ivuxolimab. The receptors originated from an adult with an advanced solid tumor such as melanoma, head and neck, liver or kidney cancer.

The V call is TRBV9, the J call TRBJ2-3; maybe TRBD1 (6 bases). Germline V lookup: CDR1 SGDLS, CDR2 YYNGEE. This CDR3 spans 14 amino acids. V lost 7 bases, J lost 2 bases, and 14 bases lay in between. The CDR3 spells CASRRQDLTDTQYF. The CDR3 DNA is TGTGCCAGCCGCCGACAGGACCTCACAGATACGCAGTATTTT.

The V call is TRBV11-3, the J call TRBJ2-2, with a weak D call TRBD1 (5 bases). Trimming removed 3 bases at V and 4 bases at J, with 9 bases between. The germline gives CDR1 SGHNT, CDR2 YENEEA. This CDR3 is 14 amino acids long. The DNA for the CDR3 is TGTGCCAGCAGCTTTAGGGGTCTCACCGGGGAGCTGTTTTTT. Amino acids: CASSFRGLTGELFF. Full variable domain (rest looked up from reference TRBV11-3 and TRBJ2-2): EAGVVQSPRYKIIEKKQPVAFWCNPISGHNTLYWYLQNLGQGPELLIRYENEEAVDDSQLPKDRFSAERLKGVDSTLKIQPAELGDSAVYLCASSFRGLTGELFFGEGSRLTVL.

This rearrangement joins TRBV5-1 to TRBJ2-7; TRBD1 agrees at 7 bases. Trimming at V came to 0 bases and at J to 5 bases, leaving 5 bases not matched to a gene. Looked up from germline, CDR1 is SGHRS and CDR2 is YFSETQ. This CDR3 has 14 residues. DNA for the CDR3: TGCGCCAGCAGCTTGGTTACAGGGGTCGACGAGCAGTACTTC. It translates to CASSLVTGVDEQYF.

For this clone: At one of its ends the junction is not consistent with the germline gene, which may arise from a read error. Other nucleotide sequences from this sample produce the same CDR3. The rearrangement links TRBV19 to TRBJ1-2, with D uncertain. Germline values: CDR1 LNHDA, CDR2 SQIVND (reference sequence). This CDR3 spans 15 amino acids. CDR3 region: CASSPKMDGNYGYTF. The CDR3 nucleotides are TGCGCCAGTAGTCCCAAAATGGACGGCAACTATGGCTACACCTTC. The entire variable domain, with the rest obtained from reference TRBV19 and TRBJ1-2, is as follows: DGGITQSPKYLFRKEGQNVTLSCEQNLNHDAMYWYRQDPGQGLRLIYYSQIVNDFQKGDIAEGYSVSREKKESFPLTVTSAQKNPTAFYLCASSPKMDGNYGYTFGSGTRLTVV.

This clone was observed a handful of times. V is TRBV9 and J is TRBJ1-1; tentatively, D is TRBD1 (6 bases). Germline CDR1 and CDR2: SGDLS and YYNGEE. Between the trimmed V and J ends, which lost 1 base and 0 bases, there was a span of 10 bases. The CDR3 covers 15 residues. CDR3 in DNA: TGTGCCAGCAGCGTATCGGACAGATTGAACACTGAAGCTTTCTTT. It is translated as CASSVSDRLNTEAFF. Drawing the rest from reference TRBV9 and TRBJ1-1, the complete variable domain is DSGVTQTPKHLITATGQRVTLRCSPRSGDLSVYWYQQSLDQGLQFLIQYYNGEERAKGNILERFSAQQFPDLHSELNLSSLELGDSALYFCASSVSDRLNTEAFFGQGTRLTVV.

The rearrangement uses TRBV11-3 and TRBJ1-1; the D gene is possibly TRBD1 (6 bases). Germline CDR1 SGHNT, CDR2 YENEEA. This CDR3 has 13 amino acids. V was pared by 8 bases and J by 4 bases, with 14 bases between. Here the CDR3 DNA reads TGTGCCAGCTCCTGGGGGCCTTTCACTGAAGCTTTCTTT. Amino acid sequence: CASSWGPFTEAFF. The full variable domain, its missing parts supplied by reference TRBV11-3 and TRBJ1-1, is EAGVVQSPRYKIIEKKQPVAFWCNPISGHNTLYWYLQNLGQGPELLIRYENEEAVDDSQLPKDRFSAERLKGVDSTLKIQPAELGDSAVYLCASSWGPFTEAFFGQGTRLTVV.

This chain joins TRBV7-9 and TRBJ2-7; unclear D gene. V lost 5 bases to trimming and J lost 2 bases, with 13 bases between them. The CDR3 runs to 14 residues. From germline, CDR1 is SEHNR and CDR2 FQNEAQ (reference sequence). CDR3 region: CASSARNSPYEQYF. CDR3 nucleotides: TGTGCCAGCAGCGCGAGGAACAGCCCCTACGAGCAGTACTTC.

This clone came up once. The CDR3 loop reads CASSLEGKITDTQYF. The CDR3, as DNA: TGCGCCAGCAGCTTGGAAGGCAAAATCACAGATACGCAGTATTTT. V usage is TRBV5-1 and J usage is TRBJ2-3; no clear D. The CDR3 covers 15 residues. V gave up 0 bases and J gave up 2 bases, with 10 bases separating them. The germline V gene encodes CDR1 SGHRS and CDR2 YFSETQ.

The chain carries TRBV19 and TRBJ2-1; 14 bases map to TRBD2. J gave up 7 bases and V 7 bases, and 9 bases lay outside the gene matches. The CDR3 sequence is 16 residues long. The germline CDR1 and CDR2 sequences are LNHDA and SQIVND (reference sequence). CDR3 amino acids: CASTGTSGGYDNEQFF. CDR3 sequence (DNA): TGTGCCAGTACAGGGACTAGCGGGGGCTACGATAATGAGCAGTTCTTC.

J is TRBJ2-3 and V is TRBV7-9; D may be TRBD1 (6 bases). Deletions cut 5 bases from V and 5 bases from J, with 11 bases between. The CDR3 sequence is 13 residues long. CDR1 is SEHNR and CDR2 is FQNEAQ in the germline V gene (reference sequence). The chain's CDR3 is CASSKLQGDTQYF. The CDR3 nucleotides read TGTGCCAGCAGCAAACTACAGGGAGATACGCAGTATTTT.

This chain links TRBV14 with TRBJ1-2; tentative D call: TRBD1 (5 bases). Germline assignment: CDR1 SGHDN and CDR2 FVKESK. The CDR3 consists of 16 residues. V was clipped by 1 base and J by 3 bases, with 15 bases between them. In DNA, the CDR3 is TGTGCCAGCAGCCAAGTTACCCAGGGATCATACTATGGCTACACCTTC. Protein product: CASSQVTQGSYYGYTF.

The chain employs TRBV4-2 and TRBJ1-6; the match to TRBD1 covers 9 bases. Looked up from germline, CDR1 is LGHNA and CDR2 is YNFKEQ. CDR3 size: 19 residues. Unmatched junction bases numbered 7, after V lost 0 bases and J lost 1 base. CDR3 sequence: CASSQEPTTGGSYNSPLHF. CDR3 sequence (DNA): TGTGCCAGCAGCCAAGAACCAACGACAGGGGGATCCTATAATTCACCCCTCCACTTT.

This rearrangement joins TRBV5-4 to TRBJ2-1; D is unclear. Trimming stripped 2 bases from V and 6 bases from J, with 9 bases between. Germline loops: CDR1 SGHNT, CDR2 YYREEE (reference sequence). CDR3 length equals 13 residues. CDR3 DNA: TGTGCCAGCAGCTTCGATGGGCTCAATGAGCAGTTCTTC. Encoded protein: CASSFDGLNEQFF.

This chain uses TRBV10-3 with TRBJ1-1, with D uncertain. In germline, CDR1 is ENHRY, CDR2 SYGVKD. The CDR3 has 14 residues. V lost 1 base to trimming and J lost 0 bases, with 6 bases between them. The CDR3 sequence is CAISEYVVNTEAFF. CDR3 sequence (DNA): TGTGCCATCAGTGAGTATGTGGTGAACACTGAAGCTTTCTTT.